This T cell receptor (beta chain) was captured in a study of identical twins. Findings and caveats of the study: For zero-insertion analyses, partial confounding could come from invariant MAIT and iNKT cells. Conclusions leaned on cross-sectional statistical analysis and did not track the same donors over time.

TCRdb independently ran MiXCR on the 5' RACE reads; one entry per CDR3 protein. This table has more than 350,000 distinct CDR3 sequences, about 9% appearing once. Germline values: CDR1 SEHNR, CDR2 FQNEAQ (reference sequence). Trimming cost V 4 bases and J 3 bases, with 10 bases left between them. This CDR3 is 13 amino acids long. There are a few counts of this clonotype. What it recognizes is unknown. V usage is TRBV7-9 and J usage is TRBJ2-7; tentative D call: TRBD1 (6 bases). The source of this sequence is a woman aged 45-65 years in good health. The specimen was naive T cells sorted from blood. CDR3 sequence (DNA): TGTGCCAGCAGCTCACAGGGACACTACGAGCAGTACTTC. Its protein product is CASSSQGHYEQYF.